This is a list of T cell receptor beta chains from one sample in a study of cytomegalovirus exposure and HLA in healthy donors. Libraries were prepared by immunoSEQ multiplex PCR; TCRdb keeps only in-frame clonotypes and omits some of them. The table records about 170,000 clones, around 80% of them present only once. The sequencing input was PBMCs. All receptors derive from a woman aged 45-65 years in good health and CMV-seropositive. The CDR3 runs from the conserved cysteine through the conserved F or W. Fields, in order: CDR3 length, V gene, J gene, CDR3 protein.

>14|TRBV4-1|TRBJ2-3
CASTWVLATDTQYF
>15|TRBV6-6|TRBJ1-5
CASSYQTTVNQPQHF
>12|TRBV5-6|TRBJ2-1
CASSTPRHEQFF
>15|TRBV19|TRBJ2-1
CASSSLAGLGNEQFF
>13|TRBV19|TRBJ2-1
CATAGADKHEQFF
>13|TRBV30|TRBJ1-6
CAWGTGHFSPLHF
>15|TRBV18|TRBJ1-4
CASSLLQGLNEKLFF
>15|TRBV19|NA
CASSIRTSGSYEQYF
>18|TRBV7-9|TRBJ2-2
CSSSLRPPGISNTGELFF
>14|TRBV5-4|TRBJ2-7
CASRPGTSSYEQYF
>14|TRBV7-2|TRBJ1-2
CASSLVTGTEGYTF
>13|TRBV2|TRBJ2-7
CASSEIQAYEQYF
>13|TRBV29-1|TRBJ1-5
CSVAENRNQPQHF
>15|TRBV9|TRBJ2-5
CASSVAPQGRETQYF
>17|TRBV13|TRBJ1-4
CASSADRGGSFNEKLFF
>18|TRBV5-1|TRBJ2-2
CASSFPNQTGWDTGELFF
>13|TRBV5-1|TRBJ1-2
CASSLGQGWGYTF
>15|TRBV5-6|TRBJ2-3
CASSPRLFSTDTQYF
>18|TRBV11-1|TRBJ2-2
CASSYTTSGAANTGELFF
>14|TRBV4-2|TRBJ2-5
CASSQDLSGREQYF
>14|TRBV30|TRBJ1-2
CAWDHGRGLRGYTF
>15|TRBV7-9|TRBJ2-7
CASSLALGSSYEQYF
>13|TRBV6-5|TRBJ2-1
CASSRGAYNEQFF
>16|TRBV4-2|TRBJ2-3
CASSQDLAGDTDTQYF
>15|TRBV5-1|TRBJ2-3
CASRTSGGRTDTQYF
>12|TRBV27|TRBJ1-5
CASSSPSGRMHF
>16|TRBV7-6|TRBJ1-5
CASSLKVRQSNQPQHF
>16|TRBV29-1|TRBJ2-2
CSVEGPGQGNTGELFF
>15|TRBV6-4|TRBJ2-1
CASSDSKGEYNEQFF
>16|TRBV5-1|TRBJ1-4
CASSLGQEKNNEKLFF
>15|TRBV28|TRBJ1-4
CASSPGQGGNERLFF
>12|TRBV27|TRBJ1-1
CASRAQGTEAFF
>14|TRBV19|TRBJ2-1
CASTLKGGSDEQFF
>15|TRBV6-5|TRBJ1-6
CASSPSGTGNSPLHF
>16|TRBV2|TRBJ1-3
CASTQESRISGNTIYF
>14|TRBV7-2|TRBJ2-7
CASSLELAGVEQYF
>13|TRBV19|TRBJ2-5
CASSDRPQETQYF
>16|TRBV5-1|TRBJ2-7
CASSLVTSGSSYEQYF
>17|TRBV9|TRBJ1-3
CASSVQGVPHSGNTIYF
>15|TRBV4-2|TRBJ2-1
CASSLGDRAYNEQFF
>15|TRBV9|TRBJ1-3
CASSVGLGGGNTIYF
>15|TRBV5-1|TRBJ2-3
CASSRDRGQGDTQYF
>16|TRBV5-1|TRBJ2-5
CASSVGLAGVKETQYF
>17|TRBV7-2|TRBJ1-2
CASSPGQGGVGGYGYTF
>16|TRBV6-1|TRBJ1-2
CASSVLRDSGDNGYTF
>15|TRBV7-2|TRBJ2-1
CASSLRPGTGAEQFF
>14|TRBV5-1|TRBJ1-2
CASSSDRGRYGYTF
>15|TRBV19|TRBJ1-1
CASSTPLWRGTEAFF
>14|TRBV10-3|TRBJ2-1
CAMGGGVGGNEQFF
>12|TRBV30|TRBJ2-7
CAWGPRAYEQYF
>18|TRBV27|TRBJ2-6
CASSSPGTAFSGANVLTF
>17|TRBV6-1|TRBJ2-6
CASSVPPWEPGANVLTF